This T cell receptor (beta chain) was sequenced for a study of Graves' ophthalmopathy and Graves' hyperthyroidism. Calling hyperthyroidism stable required that no ophthalmopathy show up within 18 months of follow-up. This clonotype has just a few counts. CDR1 PRHDT and CDR2 FYEKMQ come from the germline V gene (reference sequence). Trimming at V came to 4 bases and at J to 0 bases, leaving 10 bases not matched to a gene. The CDR3 is made up of 17 amino acids. Transcripts of RNA were the source for amplifying TCR beta CDR3 regions. HTBI-primed first-round RT-PCR preceded second-round multiplex PCR. TCRdb reanalysed the multiplex PCR reads using MiXCR and keeps one entry per CDR3 protein. The table has roughly 380,000 distinct CDR3 sequences, approximately 15% seen once; the top ten hold around 7%.

The sequence came from a woman between 18 and 30 years old with stable Graves' hyperthyroidism. The V call is TRBV13, the J call TRBJ2-7; 9 bases map to TRBD2. Sample: peripheral blood. The CDR3 loop is CASSSRSLAGNSYEQYF. The CDR3 bases are TGTGCCAGCAGCTCCCGTTCTCTAGCGGGGAACTCCTACGAGCAGTACTTC.